Each of the 10 T cell receptor beta chains below was sequenced from the same sample in a study of blood T cell repertoires in COVID-19. Sequenced by immunoSEQ multiplex PCR; TCRdb stores in-frame clones only, minus some. In the table there are 200,000 to 250,000 clones, 65% to 90% of which are singletons. The sample comprised PBMCs or T cells enriched from blood (not recorded which). The receptors derive from a man in his forties who had recovered from COVID-19.

The V call is TRBV29-1, the J call TRBJ1-2; 9 bases line up with TRBD1. V shed 7 bases, J shed 7 bases, and the junction held 7 bases outside the gene matches. CDR3 length: 12 amino acids. Per germline, CDR1 SQVTM and CDR2 ANQGSEA. The CDR3: CSAPGQGLGYTF. CDR3 bases: TGCAGCGCACCGGGACAGGGTCTTGGCTACACCTTC.

This clone was recorded only once. The chain combines TRBV18 with TRBJ1-1, with 7 bases aligning to TRBD1. The CDR3 sequence is 16 residues long. CDR1 is KGHSH and CDR2 is LQKENI in the germline V gene. V shed 3 bases and J 0 bases; nucleotides not matched to a gene: 7. In DNA form, the CDR3 reads TGTGCCAGCTCACCCGGGACAGACCGAATGAACACTGAAGCTTTCTTT. Its protein is CASSPGTDRMNTEAFF.

V and J are TRBV2 and TRBJ1-5; D gene unclear. CDR3 size: 16 residues. The V end was cut by 8 bases, the J end by 3 bases, with 20 bases between. Germline V gene data show CDR1 as SNHLY and CDR2 as FYNNEI. The CDR3 DNA sequence: TGTGCCAGCGTAAGAGAGGGCGGGAGTTCCAATCAGCCCCAGCATTTT. Its translation is CASVREGGSSNQPQHF.

The chain links TRBV14 to TRBJ2-1, with 12 bases aligning to TRBD2. Germline V lookup: CDR1 SGHDN, CDR2 FVKESK. V lost 6 bases, J lost 15 bases, and 9 bases stayed unmatched. The CDR3 is made up of 13 amino acids. Here the CDR3 reads CASSRRLAGEVFF. DNA of the CDR3: TGTGCCAGCAGTCGGAGACTAGCGGGAGAGGTGTTCTTC. The full variable domain, rest sourced from reference TRBV14 and TRBJ2-1, is EAGVTQFPSHSVIEKGQTVTLRCDPISGHDNLYWYRRVMGKEIKFLLHFVKESKQDESGMPNNRFLAERTGGTYSTLKVQPAELEDSGVYFCASSRRLAGEVFFGPGTRLTVL.

CDR3: CASTLGTEINYGYTF. The CDR3 DNA sequence: TGTGCCAGCACCCTAGGGACAGAGATTAACTATGGCTACACCTTC. The chain carries TRBV7-2 and TRBJ1-2, with 7 bases identical to TRBD1. Germline V lookup: CDR1 SGHTA, CDR2 FQGNSA. The V segment lost 7 bases and the J segment 1 base; nucleotides outside the gene matches: 9. The CDR3 contains 15 residues.

The rearrangement links TRBV18 to TRBJ1-4; D perhaps matches TRBD1 (5 bases). Trimming left V 2 bases short and J 8 bases short, with 15 bases between. Germline V lookup: CDR1 KGHSH, CDR2 LQKENI. CDR3 size: 15 residues. CDR3 coding DNA: TGTGCCAGCTCACCATTTTCGGGTAGGGGAGAAAAACTGTTTTTT. This encodes CASSPFSGRGEKLFF.

The chain recombines TRBV19 with TRBJ1-1; no definite D call. V gave up 6 bases and J gave up 1 base, with 15 bases separating them. The CDR3 runs to 15 residues. Per the germline V gene, CDR1 is LNHDA and CDR2 is SQIVND (reference sequence). The CDR3 DNA sequence: TGTGCCAGTAGAGCGATCGGAAGGAGGAACACTGAAGCTTTCTTT. This translates into CASRAIGRRNTEAFF. Complete variable domain (other parts from reference TRBV19 and TRBJ1-1): DGGITQSPKYLFRKEGQNVTLSCEQNLNHDAMYWYRQDPGQGLRLIYYSQIVNDFQKGDIAEGYSVSREKKESFPLTVTSAQKNPTAFYLCASRAIGRRNTEAFFGQGTRLTVV.

This chain uses TRBV28 with TRBJ1-5, with TRBD1 identical over 10 bases. The CDR3 length is 20 residues. The germline gives CDR1 MDHEN, CDR2 SYDVKM. The V and J ends lost 5 bases and 2 bases, in that order; junction bases with no gene match: 18. The CDR3: CASSHPVWDRGPYGNQPQHF. The CDR3 region has the DNA TGTGCCAGCAGTCACCCGGTGTGGGACAGGGGCCCTTATGGCAATCAGCCCCAGCATTTT.

This sequence joins TRBV4-2 and TRBJ2-1, with D possibly being TRBD1 (5 bases). The CDR3 loop spans 17 amino acids. Germline loops: CDR1 LGHNA, CDR2 YNFKEQ. Trimming left V 8 bases short and J 1 base short, with 21 bases between. Here the CDR3 reads CASGASHVGVSYNEQFF. CDR3 sequence (DNA): TGTGCCAGCGGGGCGTCACATGTAGGGGTGTCCTACAATGAGCAGTTCTTC.

The chain has TRBV15 and TRBJ1-2; a weak D match, TRBD1 (5 bases). V was shortened by 1 base and J by 7 bases, with 10 bases between the two germline ends. From germline, CDR1 is LNHNV and CDR2 YYDKDF (reference sequence). The CDR3 has 13 amino acids. CDR3 bases: TGTGCCACCAGCAGAGGGCGGCAGGGTGGCTACACCTTC. Amino acids: CATSRGRQGGYTF.